The text below deals with one TCR beta chain. What it recognizes is unknown. CDR3 length equals 11 residues. Germline values: CDR1 DFQATT, CDR2 SNEGSKA (reference sequence). Trimming removed 4 bases at V and 8 bases at J, with 11 bases between. The data derive from a study of siplizumab effects on memory and regulatory T cells. Only in-frame clones appear in the TCRdb table, and some are missing; sequencing was by immunoSEQ multiplex PCR. Among tens of thousands of clones, approximately 86% were seen once, and the ten largest hold approximately 1.5%. Study outcomes and limitations: Treatment with siplizumab left mappable alloreactive CD4+ clones averaging roughly 69% Treg-derived, compared with 25% to 30% in controls. It was never confirmed that proliferating Tregs from siplizumab cultures were suppressive.

This chain joins TRBV20-1 and TRBJ1-2, with D possibly being TRBD1 (5 bases). The receptor comes from a human donor in good health. The sample taken for sequencing was Tregs sorted from blood. Written as DNA, the CDR3 is TGCAGTGCTATTTCAGGGAACGGCTACACCTTC. As protein: CSAISGNGYTF.